These T cell receptor beta chains were read from a single sample in a study of control samples from healthy donors and cancer patients. The repertoire was sequenced with immunoSEQ multiplex PCR; TCRdb's copy has only in-frame clones and lacks some. The sample lists 150,000 to 200,000 clones; about 90% were seen once. The sample consisted of blood. These TCRs come from a woman aged 40 to 50 in good health. Both conserved end residues are part of each CDR3. D genes are given only for firm matches.

D gene	V gene	J gene	CDR3 protein
.	TRBV5-1	TRBJ1-1	CASSPVRGGTEAFF
.	TRBV6-5	TRBJ1-1	CASSYTGLTNTEAFF
TRBD1	TRBV7-9	TRBJ1-2	CASSSLLGQRTYGYTF
TRBD2	TRBV6-4	TRBJ2-3	CASSDFSGTDTQYF
.	TRBV6-1	TRBJ1-1	CASSERQNLNTEAFF
TRBD1	TRBV9	TRBJ1-4	CASSVGQGVLGEKLFF
TRBD1	TRBV11-2	TRBJ1-1	CASSQQGSTEAFF
.	TRBV11-2	TRBJ2-1	CASSPISGGYNEQFF
.	TRBV4-1	TRBJ2-2	CASSQTLNGELFF
.	TRBV6-5	TRBJ1-5	CATSSGNSNQPQHF
.	TRBV3-1/TRBV3-2	TRBJ1-3	CASKGTTGNTIYF
.	TRBV7-8	TRBJ1-1	CASSLGKEGTEAFF
.	TRBV29-1	TRBJ1-1	CSAGPLPNTEAFF
.	TRBV18	TRBJ1-2	CASSPGEYGYTF
.	TRBV7-2	TRBJ2-6	CASSIWTLWVSGANVLTF
.	TRBV27	TRBJ1-6	CASTLDSSYNSPLHF
.	TRBV10-2	TRBJ2-1	CASKDVTQTSYNEQFF
.	TRBV2	TRBJ2-5	CASSMRPYQETQYF
TRBD1	TRBV20-1	TRBJ2-7	CSASPSFGLGQGGEQYF
.	TRBV12-3/TRBV12-4	TRBJ2-1	CASSLAQSGEWFF
TRBD2	TRBV6-5	TRBJ2-3	CASSQTSGGRDTQYF
.	TRBV11-2	TRBJ1-2	CASSPVGQSSNYGYTF
TRBD2	TRBV4-1	TRBJ2-3	CASSPLLAGGDAHPDTQYF
.	TRBV6-2/TRBV6-3	TRBJ1-2	CASSYNNPNYGYTF
.	TRBV5-1	TRBJ2-5	CASSYQETQYF
TRBD1	TRBV7-9	TRBJ2-1	CASSPWDRADEQFF
.	TRBV19	TRBJ1-2	CASSITRSNYGYTF
.	TRBV19	TRBJ2-1	CASSPRVNEQFF
TRBD1	TRBV6-5	TRBJ2-7	CASSYQTGGSYEQYF
.	TRBV5-6	TRBJ2-1	CASSWGQRADEQFF
.	TRBV4-1	TRBJ1-5	CASSRTPNQPQHF
TRBD1	TRBV18	TRBJ1-4	CASSAGQGALFF
TRBD1	TRBV6-2/TRBV6-3	TRBJ1-5	CASSRQGLYNQPQHF
TRBD1	TRBV3-1/TRBV3-2	TRBJ1-2	CASSPQGGGLFGNYGYTF
.	TRBV3-1/TRBV3-2	TRBJ2-3	CASSLLHNSTDTQYF
.	TRBV20-1	TRBJ2-5	CSAGEETQYF
TRBD1	TRBV28	TRBJ1-2	CASTDGQGVLFAWGYTF
TRBD1	TRBV7-8	TRBJ1-5	CASSSRTGVDQPQHF
.	TRBV10-1	TRBJ2-7	CASNSGPTYEQYF
.	TRBV18	TRBJ2-7	CASSPGAGSTYEQYF
.	TRBV14	TRBJ1-4	CASSQERGTNEKLFF
.	TRBV5-8	TRBJ1-2	CASSQVGGSPYYGYTF
TRBD2	TRBV3-1/TRBV3-2	TRBJ2-7	CASSQGTSGGTGF
.	TRBV5-4	TRBJ1-2	CASSLAGEYGYTF
.	TRBV27	TRBJ1-2	CASRSGDDYGYTF
.	TRBV5-1	TRBJ2-4	CASAEGVENIQYF
.	TRBV2	TRBJ2-3	CASSEDWRGTDTQYF